This is a list of T cell receptor beta chains from one sample in a study of cytomegalovirus exposure and HLA in healthy donors. Method: immunoSEQ multiplex PCR; TCRdb's copy keeps in-frame clones and lacks some. The sample comprises fewer than 150,000 clones, 65% to 85% of which are singletons, and approximately 2.3% rests with the top ten. The sample was PBMCs. These receptors were obtained from a male donor in good health and CMV-seronegative. CDR3s include the opening cysteine and the closing phenylalanine or tryptophan. Fields, in order: D gene, J gene, V gene, clone size, CDR3 DNA, CDR3 protein. A D gene is named only where the DNA matches it firmly. The size entry is marked missing in some rows and otherwise reads once, few, many or a size class.

d_gene: TRBD2
j_gene: TRBJ2-1
v_gene: TRBV7-9
abundance: -
CDR3nt: TGTGCCAGCAGCGGGGGGGGGAATGAGCAGTTCTTC
CDR3aa: CASSGGGNEQFF

d_gene: TRBD2
j_gene: TRBJ2-1
v_gene: TRBV2
abundance: -
CDR3nt: TGCGCCAGCAGTGAAGCCCCGGGACTAGCGGGAGCAACCCTAGGGGAGCAGTTCTTC
CDR3aa: CASSEAPGLAGATLGEQFF

d_gene: -
j_gene: TRBJ2-7
v_gene: TRBV27
abundance: -
CDR3nt: TGTGCCAGCAGTTCTACAGGGTACGAGCAGTACTTC
CDR3aa: CASSSTGYEQYF

d_gene: -
j_gene: TRBJ1-1
v_gene: TRBV6-4
abundance: -
CDR3nt: TGTGCCGTGAAGAACTCGTTAACAGACACTGAAGCTTTCTTT
CDR3aa: CAVKNSLTDTEAFF

d_gene: TRBD2
j_gene: TRBJ2-7
v_gene: TRBV6-1
abundance: once
CDR3nt: TGTGCCAGCAGCCCCAGCGGGAGACGGGTCGAGCAGTACTTC
CDR3aa: CASSPSGRRVEQYF

d_gene: TRBD2
j_gene: TRBJ2-7
v_gene: TRBV7-2
abundance: -
CDR3nt: TGTGCCAGCAGCTCCCTAGCGGCAACCTACGAGCAGTACTTC
CDR3aa: CASSSLAATYEQYF

d_gene: TRBD2
j_gene: TRBJ2-7
v_gene: TRBV10-3
abundance: -
CDR3nt: TGTGCCTCGACTAGCGGTCGCTCCTACGAGCAGTACTTC
CDR3aa: CASTSGRSYEQYF

d_gene: TRBD1
j_gene: TRBJ2-7
v_gene: TRBV11-2
abundance: -
CDR3nt: TGTGCCAGCAGCTTAGGGGACAGGGATCTCTACGAGCAGTACTTC
CDR3aa: CASSLGDRDLYEQYF

d_gene: -
j_gene: TRBJ1-3
v_gene: TRBV9
abundance: -
CDR3nt: TGTGCCAGCAGCGTCACAGGGACTGGAAACACCATATATTTT
CDR3aa: CASSVTGTGNTIYF

d_gene: TRBD1
j_gene: TRBJ2-7
v_gene: TRBV9
abundance: few
CDR3nt: TGTGCCAGCAGCGAGCAGGGGGTCCCTTACGAGCAGTACTTC
CDR3aa: CASSEQGVPYEQYF

d_gene: -
j_gene: TRBJ2-7
v_gene: TRBV18
abundance: -
CDR3nt: TGTGCCAGCTCACCAGGGGCCCGCGAAAGGCAGTACTTC
CDR3aa: CASSPGARERQYF

d_gene: -
j_gene: TRBJ1-6
v_gene: TRBV5-1
abundance: -
CDR3nt: TGCGCCAGCAGCCCCGGGACAAGGATAGCGACCTATAATTCACCCCTCCACTTT
CDR3aa: CASSPGTRIATYNSPLHF

d_gene: TRBD1
j_gene: TRBJ2-7
v_gene: TRBV7-9
abundance: -
CDR3nt: TGTGCCAGCAGCCCCCCGGGACAGGGGATCTACGAGCAGTACTTC
CDR3aa: CASSPPGQGIYEQYF

d_gene: -
j_gene: TRBJ2-7
v_gene: TRBV2
abundance: -
CDR3nt: TGTGCCGCAGGACAGTATAAGTCCTACGAGCAGTACTTC
CDR3aa: CAAGQYKSYEQYF

d_gene: TRBD2
j_gene: TRBJ2-7
v_gene: TRBV4-1
abundance: -
CDR3nt: TGCGCCAGCAGCCAAAAGAGCGGGACGACCTACGAGCAGTACTTC
CDR3aa: CASSQKSGTTYEQYF

d_gene: -
j_gene: TRBJ2-7
v_gene: TRBV15
abundance: -
CDR3nt: TGTGCCACCAGCAGAGATGTGATGGGCCGAGAATACGAGCAGTACTTC
CDR3aa: CATSRDVMGREYEQYF

d_gene: -
j_gene: TRBJ2-3
v_gene: TRBV5-3
abundance: -
CDR3nt: TGTGCCAGAAGCTTGCATGTAGGCCAGGAAGATACGCAGTATTTT
CDR3aa: CARSLHVGQEDTQYF

d_gene: TRBD2
j_gene: TRBJ2-1
v_gene: TRBV28
abundance: -
CDR3nt: TGTGCCAGCAGTTGGAGGTGGGTGGCGGGAGCAGATAATGAGCAGTTCTTC
CDR3aa: CASSWRWVAGADNEQFF

d_gene: TRBD2
j_gene: TRBJ2-4
v_gene: TRBV5-4
abundance: -
CDR3nt: TGTGCCGGCGGCGGGAGCGATTCAGACATTCAGTACTTC
CDR3aa: CAGGGSDSDIQYF

d_gene: -
j_gene: TRBJ2-7
v_gene: TRBV7-9
abundance: -
CDR3nt: TGTGCCAGCAGCTTAGGGGGCAGGGGCGAGCAGTACTTC
CDR3aa: CASSLGGRGEQYF

d_gene: TRBD1
j_gene: TRBJ1-4
v_gene: TRBV18
abundance: -
CDR3nt: TGTGCCAGCTCACCCAACAGGGGGCTCCTCCCTAATGAAAAACTGTTTTTT
CDR3aa: CASSPNRGLLPNEKLFF

d_gene: -
j_gene: TRBJ2-1
v_gene: TRBV7-3
abundance: -
CDR3nt: TGTGCCAGCAGCTTAGGCACGAATGAGCAGTTCTTC
CDR3aa: CASSLGTNEQFF

d_gene: -
j_gene: TRBJ2-7
v_gene: TRBV7-9
abundance: few
CDR3nt: TGTTCCAGCAGCCGGGACTCCTACGAGCAGTACTTC
CDR3aa: CSSSRDSYEQYF

d_gene: -
j_gene: TRBJ2-1
v_gene: TRBV4-3
abundance: once
CDR3nt: TGCGCCAGCAGCCAAGACCTGGTAACGGTGTACGGCAATGAGCAGTTCTTC
CDR3aa: CASSQDLVTVYGNEQFF

d_gene: -
j_gene: TRBJ1-4
v_gene: TRBV5-1
abundance: -
CDR3nt: TGCGCCAGCAATCTCGGCGGGGATGAAAAACTGTTTTTT
CDR3aa: CASNLGGDEKLFF

d_gene: -
j_gene: TRBJ2-7
v_gene: TRBV27
abundance: -
CDR3nt: TGTGCCAGCAGTGCTCGCGGAGAGGAGCAGTACTTC
CDR3aa: CASSARGEEQYF

d_gene: -
j_gene: TRBJ2-7
v_gene: TRBV27
abundance: -
CDR3nt: TGTGCCAGCAGCCACACCCCCTACGAGCAGTACTTC
CDR3aa: CASSHTPYEQYF

d_gene: -
j_gene: TRBJ2-1
v_gene: TRBV13
abundance: -
CDR3nt: TGTGCCAGCAGCTTAGGTCTAGCTGGCGATGAGCAGTTCTTC
CDR3aa: CASSLGLAGDEQFF

d_gene: -
j_gene: TRBJ2-5
v_gene: TRBV2
abundance: -
CDR3nt: TGTGCCAGCAGGCAAACATTCGCGGGGGAGACCCAGTACTTC
CDR3aa: CASRQTFAGETQYF

d_gene: -
j_gene: TRBJ2-3
v_gene: TRBV5-4
abundance: -
CDR3nt: TGTGCCAGCAGCTTAGGGGAACGTACGCAGTATTTT
CDR3aa: CASSLGERTQYF